The T cell receptor beta chain described here comes from a study of blood T cell repertoires in COVID-19. Using immunoSEQ multiplex PCR, the repertoire was profiled, and TCRdb retains in-frame clones only, with some absent. The repertoire has roughly 280,000 clones, less than 90% of them found once; the top ten carry approximately 2%. In its sample, this clone was seen once. Per germline, CDR1 MNHNY and CDR2 SVGAGI (reference sequence). This CDR3 spans 16 amino acids. V was shortened by 6 bases and J by 2 bases, with 19 bases between the two germline ends. Sequencing used peripheral blood. The sequence derives from a man aged 25 to 45 with active or convalescent COVID-19. The chain employs TRBV6-6 and TRBJ1-1; a weak D match, TRBD1 (6 bases). CDR3 sequence: CASRQTGTRSNTEAFF. The CDR3 DNA reads TGTGCCAGCAGACAAACCGGGACACGATCAAACACTGAAGCTTTCTTT.